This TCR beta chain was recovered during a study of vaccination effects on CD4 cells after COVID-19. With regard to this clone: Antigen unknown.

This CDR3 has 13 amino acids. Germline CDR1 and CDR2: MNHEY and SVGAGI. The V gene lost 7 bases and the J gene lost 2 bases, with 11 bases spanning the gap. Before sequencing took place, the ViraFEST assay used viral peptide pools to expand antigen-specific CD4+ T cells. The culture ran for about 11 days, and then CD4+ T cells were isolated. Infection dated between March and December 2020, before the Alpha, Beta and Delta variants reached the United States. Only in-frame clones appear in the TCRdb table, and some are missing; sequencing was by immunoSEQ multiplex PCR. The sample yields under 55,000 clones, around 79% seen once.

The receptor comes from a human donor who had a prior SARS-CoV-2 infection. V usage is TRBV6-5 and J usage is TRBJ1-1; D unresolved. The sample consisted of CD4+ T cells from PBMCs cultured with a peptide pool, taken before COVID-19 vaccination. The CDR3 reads CASINDHNTEAFF. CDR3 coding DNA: TGTGCCAGCATTAATGACCATAACACTGAAGCTTTCTTT.